The text below deals with one T cell receptor (beta chain). Method: immunoSEQ multiplex PCR; TCRdb's copy keeps in-frame clones and lacks some. In the table there are 250,000 or so clones, about 89% of which are singletons. The germline V gene has CDR1 SGDLS and CDR2 YYNGEE. Trimming took 3 bases from V and 2 from J; bases not matched to a gene: 6. There are 16 residues in the CDR3. The entry originates in a study of blood T cell repertoires in COVID-19. V gene TRBV9 combines with J gene TRBJ2-3, with TRBD1 matching over 10 bases. This TCR derives from a human donor in a cohort exposed to, infected with or recovered from COVID-19 (not recorded which). The donor label of this sample is uncertain. The source material was PBMCs or T cells enriched from blood (not recorded which). For the CDR3, the DNA is TGTGCCAGCAGCGGCCGGACAGGGGGAACCACAGATACGCAGTATTTT. Its protein product is CASSGRTGGTTDTQYF.